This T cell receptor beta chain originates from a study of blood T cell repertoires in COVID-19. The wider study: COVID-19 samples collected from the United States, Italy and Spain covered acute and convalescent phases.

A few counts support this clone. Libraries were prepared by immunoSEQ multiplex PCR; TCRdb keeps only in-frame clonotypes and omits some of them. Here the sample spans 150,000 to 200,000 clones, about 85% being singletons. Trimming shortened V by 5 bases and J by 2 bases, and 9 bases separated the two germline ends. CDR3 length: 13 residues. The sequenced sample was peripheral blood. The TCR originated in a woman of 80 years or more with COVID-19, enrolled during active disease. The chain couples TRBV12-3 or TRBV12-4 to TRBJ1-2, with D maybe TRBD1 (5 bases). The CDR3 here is CASSQGPNYGYTF. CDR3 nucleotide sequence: TGTGCCAGCAGTCAGGGCCCAAACTATGGCTACACCTTC.